The source of this TCR beta chain is a study of CD8+ T cells in alopecia areata. Background on the study: The study gave tofacitinib for 6 to 18 months, then 6 months off drug.

Germline CDR1 SGHRS, CDR2 YFSETQ. The germline V and J ends were trimmed by 4 bases and 4 bases, with 17 bases remaining between them. This CDR3 contains 15 residues. Extraction of RNA preceded its reverse transcription into cDNA, which served as the sequencing template. Sequencing was performed with immunoSEQ multiplex PCR; in TCRdb, only in-frame clones are kept and a portion is missing. This sample yields some 200,000 clones, of which 50% to 70% are seen a single time; over 12% belongs to the top ten. This clone has only a few counts. The sample here was CD4+ T cells sorted from blood, taken at week 0. The genes are TRBV5-1 and TRBJ1-1; D unclear. The source is a human donor with alopecia areata. CDR3: CASSLDRGGGTEAFF. CDR3 sequence (DNA): TGCGCCAGCAGCCTCGACCGGGGAGGAGGCACTGAAGCTTTCTTT.